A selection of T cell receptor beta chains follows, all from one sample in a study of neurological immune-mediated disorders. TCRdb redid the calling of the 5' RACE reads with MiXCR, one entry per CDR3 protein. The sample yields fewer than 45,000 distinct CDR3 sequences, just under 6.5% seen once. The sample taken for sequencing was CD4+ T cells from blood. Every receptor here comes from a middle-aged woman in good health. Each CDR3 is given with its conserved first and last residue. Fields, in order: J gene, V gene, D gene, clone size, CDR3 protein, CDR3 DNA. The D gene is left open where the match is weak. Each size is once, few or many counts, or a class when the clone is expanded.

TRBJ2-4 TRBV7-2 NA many CASSPQTAGLVKNIQYF TGTGCCAGCAGCCCACAGACGGCAGGATTGGTCAAAAACATTCAGTACTTC
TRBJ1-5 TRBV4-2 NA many CASSQEVERQPQHF TGTGCCAGCAGCCAAGAAGTGGAGCGGCAGCCCCAGCATTTT
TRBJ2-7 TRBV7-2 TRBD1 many CASSPKWTGSEQYF TGTGCCAGCAGCCCCAAGTGGACAGGATCCGAGCAGTACTTC
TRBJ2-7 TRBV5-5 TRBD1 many CASSSWKSTGGYEQYF TGTGCCAGCAGCTCCTGGAAATCGACAGGGGGCTACGAGCAGTACTTC
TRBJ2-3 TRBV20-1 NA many CSALSTGEADTQYF TGCAGTGCTCTGTCGACTGGGGAGGCAGATACGCAGTATTTT
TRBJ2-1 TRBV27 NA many CASSADGDYNEQFF TGTGCCAGCAGTGCGGACGGGGATTACAATGAGCAGTTCTTC
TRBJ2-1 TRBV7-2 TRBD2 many CASSFAGGPGEQFF TGTGCCAGCAGCTTTGCGGGAGGGCCGGGTGAGCAGTTCTTC
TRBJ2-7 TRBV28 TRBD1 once CASTTGEQGVYERYF TGTGCCAGCACAACCGGGGAGCAGGGGGTCTACGAGCGGTACTTC
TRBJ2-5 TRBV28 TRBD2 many CASSTTSVAETQYF TGTGCCAGCAGTACGACTAGCGTTGCCGAGACCCAGTACTTC
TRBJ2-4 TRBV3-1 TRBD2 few CASSQDQGGPGLAGGRVAKNIQYF TGTGCCAGCAGCCAAGATCAAGGGGGACCCGGACTAGCGGGAGGGCGAGTAGCCAAAAACATTCAGTACTTC
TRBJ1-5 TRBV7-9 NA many CASSLDLDQPQHF TGTGCCAGCAGCTTAGATCTGGACCAGCCCCAGCATTTT
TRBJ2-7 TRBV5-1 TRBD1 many CASSYLEHRDSPYEQYF TGCGCCAGCAGCTACCTGGAACACCGGGACAGCCCTTACGAGCAGTACTTC
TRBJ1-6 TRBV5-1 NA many CASTSLSSYNSPLHF TGCGCCAGCACCTCGTTAAGCTCCTATAATTCACCCCTCCACTTT
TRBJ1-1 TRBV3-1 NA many CASIPTRGNTEAFF TGTGCCAGCATTCCAACACGGGGGAACACTGAAGCTTTCTTT
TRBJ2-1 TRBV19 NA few CASSILTNYNEQFF TGTGCCAGTAGTATCTTAACCAACTACAATGAGCAGTTCTTC